The next 26 T cell receptor beta chains were all read from a single sample in a study of spatial heterogeneity in lung cancer. Time point specified: sample taken at primary tumor resection. TCRdb ran MiXCR on the 5' RACE reads and lists one entry per CDR3 protein. The sample holds some 34,000 distinct CDR3 sequences, 6.5% to 9% seen once. The source was PBMCs, collected at surgery. These receptors all come from a female donor with early-stage non-small cell lung cancer.

The table lists this clonotype with many counts. The chain links TRBV6-2 or TRBV6-3 to TRBJ2-1; TRBD2 matches 9 bases. There are 16 residues in the CDR3. Germline V gene lookup returns CDR1 MNHEY and CDR2 SVGEGT. V lost 4 bases to trimming and J lost 5 bases; unmatched junction nucleotides: 9. CDR3 loop: CASSSNSGSWNNEQFF. CDR3 coding DNA: TGTGCCAGCAGTTCGAATAGCGGGAGCTGGAACAATGAGCAGTTCTTC.

This clonotype showed up many times. CDR3 nucleotides: TGCAGCGTCCAGGTGGGACGGATCGCGAACACCGGGGAGCTGTTTTTT. Translated: CSVQVGRIANTGELFF. V gene TRBV29-1 combines with J gene TRBJ2-2; TRBD1 or TRBD2 may be the D gene (5 bases each). CDR3 length: 16 amino acids. Germline loops: CDR1 SQVTM, CDR2 ANQGSEA. The ends were cut back, 6 bases at V and 0 bases at J, with 17 bases in the middle.

Regarding this clonotype: This sequence may be a read error, since a much larger clone differs from it by one base. The V gene is TRBV7-6, the J gene TRBJ2-5; possible D gene TRBD1, 6 bases. The germline V gene has CDR1 SGHVS and CDR2 FNYEAQ. The CDR3 is made up of 14 amino acids. DNA of the CDR3: TGTGCCGGCAGCGTTTCGACAGGCCAAGAGACCCAGTACTTC. This encodes CAGSVSTGQETQYF.

This clonotype was detected a few times. The genes are TRBV12-3 or TRBV12-4 and TRBJ2-2, with 10 positions matching TRBD2. The CDR3 spans 14 residues. After removal of 7 bases from V and 7 bases from J, the junction contained 6 bases not matched to a gene. CDR3 amino acids: CASKLAGSDGELFF. DNA for the CDR3: TGTGCCAGCAAACTAGCGGGAAGTGACGGGGAGCTGTTTTTT.

The chain couples TRBV6-5 to TRBJ1-5, with TRBD1 identical over 8 bases. The V and J ends lost 5 bases and 7 bases, in that order; junction bases with no gene match: 7. Germline V lookup: CDR1 MNHEY, CDR2 SVGAGI. The CDR3 has 14 residues. CDR3 sequence reads: CASSQGQGVQPQHF. The DNA of the CDR3 is TGTGCCAGCAGTCAAGGACAGGGTGTACAGCCCCAGCATTTT.

The chain uses TRBV4-3 and TRBJ2-1, with TRBD2 identical over 7 bases. In germline, CDR1 is LGHNA, CDR2 YSLEER. The V and J ends lost 9 bases and 1 base, in that order; junction bases with no gene match: 9. This CDR3 is built from 15 residues. The CDR3 nucleotides read TGCGCCAGTGCCCGGAGCGGGGCTTCCTACAATGAGCAGTTCTTC. It specifies CASARSGASYNEQFF.

At least ten counts were recorded for this clonotype. The V call is TRBV2, the J call TRBJ1-1; D might be TRBD1 (5 bases). The V and J ends lost 4 bases and 7 bases respectively, with 13 bases between them. From germline, CDR1 is SNHLY and CDR2 FYNNEI. The CDR3 spans 13 residues. The DNA of the CDR3 is TGTGCCAGCAGTGGGGACGTACCCTATGAAGCTTTCTTT. It specifies CASSGDVPYEAFF.

This clonotype occurred many times. J is TRBJ1-2 and V is TRBV7-9, with 7 bases aligning to TRBD1. The junction had 2 bases not matched to a gene; V was cut back by 7 bases and J by 3 bases. CDR1 and CDR2 from the germline V gene are SEHNR and FQNEAQ (reference sequence). The CDR3 covers 12 residues. The CDR3 sequence: CASNDRDYGYTF. The CDR3 DNA reads as TGTGCCAGCAACGACAGGGACTATGGCTACACCTTC. Full variable domain (remainder filled in from reference TRBV7-9 and TRBJ1-2): DTGVSQNPRHKITKRGQNVTFRCDPISEHNRLYWYRQTLGQGPEFLTYFQNEAQLEKSRLLSDRFSAERPKGSFSTLEIQRTEQGDSAMYLCASNDRDYGYTFGSGTRLTVV.

This clonotype was seen a few times. The chain couples TRBV13 to TRBJ2-1; D gene ambiguous. V was trimmed by 8 bases and J by 10 bases, leaving 15 bases between them. The CDR3 extends over 12 amino acids. Germline lookup yields CDR1 PRHDT and CDR2 FYEKMQ (reference sequence). The CDR3 coding sequence is TGTGCCAGCTCCTGGTGGGTCGGGGAGCAGTTCTTC. Its translation is CASSWWVGEQFF.

The table lists this clonotype with a few counts. The chain joins TRBV27 to TRBJ2-3; TRBD2 might be the D (7 bases). The CDR3 length is 16 residues. V dropped 4 bases and J dropped 2 bases, with 16 bases sitting between them. Germline CDR1 reads MNHEY; CDR2 reads SMNVEV (reference sequence). The CDR3 loop is CASSSRGGGVTDTQYF. The CDR3 DNA follows: TGTGCCAGCAGTTCCCGGGGAGGGGGGGTCACAGATACGCAGTATTTT.

This clonotype came up a few times. J is TRBJ2-2 and V is TRBV18; no clear D gene. The CDR3 is made up of 14 amino acids. The ends were cut back, 3 bases at V and 2 bases at J, with 7 bases in the middle. The germline gives CDR1 KGHSH, CDR2 LQKENI. DNA of the CDR3: TGTGCCAGCTCACCCTACAGTAACACCGGGGAGCTGTTTTTT. This sequence encodes CASSPYSNTGELFF.

This clonotype was counted at least ten times. The V gene is TRBV5-1, the J gene TRBJ2-1; D not resolved. Germline values: CDR1 SGHRS, CDR2 YFSETQ. Trimming shortened V by 0 bases and J by 0 bases, and 7 bases separated the two germline ends. This CDR3 region has 15 residues. The DNA for the CDR3 is TGCGCCAGCAGCTTGGGGGGTAGCTCCTACAATGAGCAGTTCTTC. Translating it yields CASSLGGSSYNEQFF.

This clonotype appeared many times. The chain is built from TRBV28 and TRBJ1-4; 7 bases are a match to TRBD1. This CDR3 contains 14 residues. Germline trimming cut 6 bases from V and 5 bases from J; bases unmatched to any gene: 6. The V gene's germline CDR1 is MDHEN and CDR2 SYDVKM. Written as DNA, the CDR3 is TGTGCCAGCAGGAGGACAGGAGCAAATGAAAAACTGTTTTTT. It specifies CASRRTGANEKLFF.

This clonotype was seen many times. This chain connects TRBV28 to TRBJ2-1, with D tentatively TRBD1 or TRBD2 (5 bases each). CDR1 is MDHEN and CDR2 is SYDVKM in the germline V gene. This CDR3 is built from 12 residues. CDR3 protein: CASGQAYNEQFF. The CDR3 nucleotides are TGTGCATCGGGGCAAGCCTACAATGAGCAGTTCTTC.

This clonotype was detected many times. The chain links TRBV4-1 to TRBJ1-1; tentatively, D is TRBD1 (5 bases). Germline V lookup: CDR1 MGHRA, CDR2 YSYEKL. There are 15 residues in the CDR3. Trimming shortened V by 0 bases and J by 1 base, and 9 bases separated the two germline ends. In nucleotides, the CDR3 is TGCGCCAGCAGCCAAGATTACCAGGGGAACACTGAAGCTTTCTTT. Protein product: CASSQDYQGNTEAFF.

In DNA, the CDR3 is TGTGCCAGCAGCCGATGGACAGTAGCTGCAACTAATGAAAAACTGTTTTTT. Its translation: CASSRWTVAATNEKLFF. The chain links TRBV14 to TRBJ1-4; possibly TRBD1 for D (6 bases). The CDR3 covers 17 residues. V shed 4 bases and J shed 0 bases, with 15 bases lying between them. CDR1 SGHDN and CDR2 FVKESK come from the germline V gene.

The table lists this clonotype with many counts. The chain recombines TRBV9 with TRBJ2-1; unclear D gene. Germline V lookup: CDR1 SGDLS, CDR2 YYNGEE. This CDR3 has 16 residues. Trimming took off 0 bases at V and 6 bases at J, with 16 bases between the two ends. Here the CDR3 DNA reads TGTGCCAGCAGCGTAGAAACCTTCTTTATGGGCAATGAGCAGTTCTTC. This gives the protein CASSVETFFMGNEQFF. The entire variable domain, with the rest obtained from reference TRBV9 and TRBJ2-1, is as follows: DSGVTQTPKHLITATGQRVTLRCSPRSGDLSVYWYQQSLDQGLQFLIQYYNGEERAKGNILERFSAQQFPDLHSELNLSSLELGDSALYFCASSVETFFMGNEQFFGPGTRLTVL.

V is TRBV29-1 and J is TRBJ2-3; the D call may be TRBD1 or TRBD2 (5 bases each). V lost 7 bases and J lost 5, with 19 bases in between. The CDR3 totals 14 residues. From germline, CDR1 is SQVTM and CDR2 ANQGSEA. CDR3 in amino acids: CSGDPGLALDTQYF. The CDR3 DNA follows: TGCAGCGGGGACCCGGGGCTAGCATTAGATACGCAGTATTTT.

The table lists this clonotype with many counts. V and J are TRBV11-3 and TRBJ2-1; D gene unclear. Germline V CDR1 and CDR2: SGHNT, YENEEA. The V and J ends lost 0 bases and 6 bases respectively, with 12 bases between them. This CDR3 has 15 amino acids. CDR3 nucleotides: TGTGCCAGCAGCTTAGACCCTTCCCTACTCAATGAGCAGTTCTTC. Protein: CASSLDPSLLNEQFF. Full variable domain (missing parts from reference TRBV11-3 and TRBJ2-1): EAGVVQSPRYKIIEKKQPVAFWCNPISGHNTLYWYLQNLGQGPELLIRYENEEAVDDSQLPKDRFSAERLKGVDSTLKIQPAELGDSAVYLCASSLDPSLLNEQFFGPGTRLTVL.

This clonotype was counted a few times. The chain combines TRBV6-6 with TRBJ2-1; D possibly corresponds to TRBD2 (6 bases). CDR1 and CDR2 from the germline V gene are MNHNY and SVGAGI (reference sequence). This CDR3 is 14 amino acids long. Between the trimmed V and J ends, which lost 2 bases and 7 bases, there was a span of 12 bases. CDR3 loop: CASSYRGRGNEQFF. CDR3 in DNA: TGTGCCAGCAGTTACAGGGGCCGGGGGAATGAGCAGTTCTTC.

This chain links TRBV30 with TRBJ1-5; no clear D. V was trimmed by 5 bases and J by 5 bases, leaving 19 bases between them. The CDR3 is 15 amino acids. The V gene's germline CDR1 is GTSNPN and CDR2 SVGIG (reference sequence). The CDR3 DNA reads TGTGCCTGGGCTAAAACTCGAGGAGCCCATCAGCCCCAGCATTTT. Protein sequence: CAWAKTRGAHQPQHF.

In its sample, this clonotype was seen many times. The chain uses TRBV4-3 and TRBJ2-1, with 8 positions matching TRBD2. Looked up from germline, CDR1 is LGHNA and CDR2 is YSLEER. V trimming: 5 bases; J trimming: 4 bases; junction bases outside the gene matches: 10. This CDR3 contains 16 residues. CDR3 amino acids: CASSGGSGSAYNEQFF. The CDR3 nucleotides read TGCGCCAGCAGCGGGGGGAGCGGGAGCGCTTACAATGAGCAGTTCTTC.

This clonotype appeared once. A read error may explain this, as a much larger clone is one base away. The J gene is TRBJ1-4, the V gene TRBV4-2; D gene ambiguous. This CDR3 region has 16 residues. V was cut by 3 bases and J by 1 base, with 12 bases left in between. Germline CDR1 reads LGHNA; CDR2 reads YNFKEQ. The CDR3 sequence: CASSQHCGETNEKLFF. Written as DNA, the CDR3 is TGTGCCAGCAGCCAGCATTGTGGGGAAACTAATGAAAAACTGTTTTTT.

This clonotype was observed at least ten times. V usage is TRBV12-3 or TRBV12-4 and J usage is TRBJ2-7; D possibly matches TRBD1 or TRBD2 (5 bases each). With 2 bases removed from V and 8 bases from J, the gap between germline ends came to 13 bases. CDR3 length: 13 amino acids. In nucleotides, the CDR3 is TGTGCCAGCAGTTTATCGGGGCCAGTTAAGCAGTACTTC. It codes for CASSLSGPVKQYF.

This clonotype was detected many times. The chain combines TRBV6-1 with TRBJ1-1; D possibly corresponds to TRBD1 (6 bases). V lost 6 bases and J lost 0, with 8 bases in between. The CDR3 totals 13 residues. The V gene's germline CDR1 is MNHNS and CDR2 SASEGT. In nucleotides, the CDR3 is TGTGCCAGCAGGGACAGTATGAACACTGAAGCTTTCTTT. Translated, it gives CASRDSMNTEAFF.

This chain joins TRBV5-1 and TRBJ1-5, with D uncertain. The CDR3 has 13 residues. V was trimmed by 0 bases and J by 4 bases, leaving 5 bases between them. Germline values: CDR1 SGHRS, CDR2 YFSETQ. The CDR3 nucleotides are TGCGCCAGCAGCTTGGCCCCGAATCAGCCCCAGCATTTT. As protein: CASSLAPNQPQHF.